The 20 T cell receptor beta chains in this list originate from one sample, sequenced in a study of blood T cell repertoires in COVID-19. The data were produced by immunoSEQ multiplex PCR, yet TCRdb's version contains in-frame clones alone and is incomplete. The sample lists fewer than 120,000 clones; approximately 90% were seen once. The specimen was peripheral blood. These TCRs come from a woman between 45 and 65 years old with acute or convalescent COVID-19.

This chain uses TRBV19 with TRBJ2-7; 12 positions match TRBD2. Germline V gene lookup returns CDR1 LNHDA and CDR2 SQIVND (reference sequence). J was trimmed by 4 bases and V by 3 bases; bases with no gene match: 4. The CDR3 consists of 15 residues. CDR3 region: CASSIATSGRYEQYF. DNA for the CDR3: TGTGCCAGTAGTATCGCGACTAGCGGGAGATACGAGCAGTACTTC.

The CDR3 region has the DNA TGTGCCAGCAGCTTGTCAGGGGTCCAAGAGACCCAGTACTTC. As protein: CASSLSGVQETQYF. The rearrangement uses TRBV5-5 and TRBJ2-5; D possibly corresponds to TRBD1 (6 bases). Trimming pared 1 base from V and 1 base from J, leaving 8 bases between. CDR1 is SGHKS and CDR2 is YYEKEE in the germline V gene (reference sequence). CDR3 length: 14 residues. The full variable domain, with the rest looked up from reference TRBV5-5 and TRBJ2-5, is DAGVTQSPTHLIKTRGQQVTLRCSPISGHKSVSWYQQVLGQGPQFIFQYYEKEERGRGNFPDRFSARQFPNYSSELNVNALLLGDSALYLCASSLSGVQETQYFGPGTRLLVL.

This chain uses TRBV28 with TRBJ2-4; D possibly corresponds to TRBD2 (6 bases). Germline CDR1 and CDR2: MDHEN and SYDVKM. The length of the CDR3 is 13 residues. Trimming cost V 2 bases and J 7 bases, with 9 bases left between them. The CDR3 protein is CASSLRLGNIQYF. CDR3 nucleotide sequence: TGTGCCAGCAGTTTAAGACTAGGGAACATTCAGTACTTC. Supplemented by reference TRBV28 and TRBJ2-4, the full variable domain reads DVKVTQSSRYLVKRTGEKVFLECVQDMDHENMFWYRQDPGLGLRLIYFSYDVKMKEKGDIPEGYSVSREKKERFSLILESASTNQTSMYLCASSLRLGNIQYFGAGTRLSVL.

V gene TRBV29-1 combines with J gene TRBJ2-7, with TRBD1 identical over 7 bases. This CDR3 has 13 residues. Germline trimming cut 2 bases from V and 6 bases from J; bases unmatched to any gene: 7. Germline CDR1 is SQVTM and CDR2 is ANQGSEA. The CDR3 DNA reads as TGCAGCGTTGAACCGATACAGGGGCGCGAGCAGTACTTC. Translated, it gives CSVEPIQGREQYF.

The chain recombines TRBV19 with TRBJ1-5; 7 bases agree with TRBD1. The CDR3 extends over 14 amino acids. With 5 bases clipped from V and 2 bases from J, the junction kept 3 bases outside the gene matches. From germline, CDR1 is LNHDA and CDR2 SQIVND (reference sequence). CDR3 sequence: CASSPTGGNQPQHF. Written as DNA, the CDR3 is TGTGCCAGTAGTCCAACAGGGGGCAATCAGCCCCAGCATTTT.

The J gene is TRBJ2-1, the V gene TRBV7-2; 11 bases map to TRBD2. Germline CDR1 reads SGHTA; CDR2 reads FQGNSA. J lost 7 bases, V lost 6 bases, and 8 bases had no gene match. The CDR3 consists of 15 residues. The CDR3 DNA sequence: TGTGCCAGCAGGGAACCTAGCGGGAGGCAGAATGAGCAGTTCTTC. Amino acid sequence: CASREPSGRQNEQFF.

V and J are TRBV18 and TRBJ2-7; a weak D match, TRBD1 (6 bases). Germline CDR1 is KGHSH and CDR2 is LQKENI. This CDR3 contains 15 residues. The ends were cut back, 5 bases at V and 5 bases at J, with 19 bases in the middle. DNA for the CDR3: TGTGCCAGCTCATCGGATCCAGGACAGATCGACGAGCAGTACTTC. Translating gives CASSSDPGQIDEQYF. The entire variable domain, with the rest obtained from reference TRBV18 and TRBJ2-7, is as follows: NAGVMQNPRHLVRRRGQEARLRCSPMKGHSHVYWYRQLPEEGLKFMVYLQKENIIDESGMPKERFSAEFPKEGPSILRIQQVVRGDSAAYFCASSSDPGQIDEQYFGPGTRLTVT.

The V call is TRBV5-1, the J call TRBJ2-5; 11 bases map to TRBD2. The CDR3 is 17 amino acids. CDR1 and CDR2 (germline): SGHRS, YFSETQ. The V and J ends lost 4 bases and 0 bases, in that order; junction bases with no gene match: 8. CDR3 region: CASSQGRGLADQETQYF. The CDR3 nucleotides are TGCGCCAGCAGCCAGGGACGGGGACTAGCGGACCAAGAGACCCAGTACTTC.

This chain joins TRBV7-2 and TRBJ1-1; the match to TRBD1 covers 10 bases. Germline V gene sequence: CDR1 SGHTA, CDR2 FQGNSA. V shed 5 bases, J shed 4 bases, and the junction held 7 bases outside the gene matches. The CDR3 has 15 amino acids. The CDR3 region is CASSPRTGGATEAFF. In nucleotides, the CDR3 is TGTGCCAGCAGCCCGCGGACAGGGGGGGCCACTGAAGCTTTCTTT.

The rearrangement links TRBV30 to TRBJ2-2, with D unclear. CDR3 length: 14 residues. From germline, CDR1 is GTSNPN and CDR2 SVGIG (reference sequence). V lost 0 bases, J lost 13 bases, and 18 bases lay in between. The CDR3 region is CAWSVSVLGGGLFF. As DNA, the CDR3 is TGTGCCTGGAGTGTAAGCGTTTTGGGTGGCGGGCTGTTTTTT.

V gene TRBV19 combines with J gene TRBJ2-2, with 11 nucleotides matching TRBD1. Germline CDR1 LNHDA, CDR2 SQIVND (reference sequence). V shed 5 bases and J 8 bases; nucleotides not matched to a gene: 10. CDR3 length equals 16 residues. The DNA of the CDR3 is TGTGCCAGTAGTGGTTTCCGGACAGGGGGCGCGGGGGAGCTGTTTTTT. Encoded protein: CASSGFRTGGAGELFF.

The rearrangement uses TRBV27 and TRBJ2-1, with 11 nucleotides matching TRBD1. With V trimmed by 6 bases and J by 4 bases, 5 bases remained unmatched. The CDR3 covers 15 residues. Germline loops: CDR1 MNHEY, CDR2 SMNVEV (reference sequence). The CDR3 region is CASSLGTGGYNEQFF. Here the CDR3 DNA reads TGTGCCAGCAGCCTCGGGACAGGGGGGTACAATGAGCAGTTCTTC.

CDR3 amino acids: CASRRTSGRVNEQFF. CDR3 sequence (DNA): TGCGCCAGCAGGCGGACTAGCGGGAGGGTCAATGAGCAGTTCTTC. This rearrangement joins TRBV5-1 to TRBJ2-1, with 15 bases fitting TRBD2. This CDR3 contains 15 residues. The J segment lost 6 bases and the V segment lost 5 bases, leaving 3 bases of the junction unmatched. CDR1 is SGHRS, CDR2 YFSETQ, per germline.

This clone appeared a single time. The chain employs TRBV9 and TRBJ2-5; 7 bases fit TRBD1. J was trimmed by 5 bases and V by 4 bases; bases with no gene match: 5. CDR3 length: 13 residues. Germline CDR1 and CDR2: SGDLS and YYNGEE. The CDR3 here is CASSSGQLETQYF. In nucleotides, the CDR3 is TGTGCCAGCAGCTCGGGACAGTTGGAGACCCAGTACTTC.

Notes on this clone: The sample holds other DNA sequences that translate to the same CDR3. This chain joins TRBV18 and TRBJ1-4; 11 positions match TRBD1. CDR3 length equals 15 residues. Losses at the gene ends were 2 bases for V and 8 bases for J; bases not matched to a gene: 4. Germline values: CDR1 KGHSH, CDR2 LQKENI. The CDR3 DNA sequence: TGTGCCAGCTCACCATCCGGGACAGGGGGAGAAAAACTGTTTTTT. It translates to CASSPSGTGGEKLFF.

This chain uses TRBV29-1 with TRBJ1-2, with D unresolved. CDR1 is SQVTM, CDR2 ANQGSEA, per germline. V dropped 4 bases and J dropped 3 bases, with 9 bases sitting between them. This CDR3 is 12 amino acids long. CDR3 coding DNA: TGCAGCGTTGCACCGGGAGACTATGGCTACACCTTC. Residues: CSVAPGDYGYTF.

The chain employs TRBV10-2 and TRBJ2-7, with no clear D. CDR3 length: 12 residues. Germline V gene sequence: CDR1 WSHSY, CDR2 SAAADI. The germline V and J ends were trimmed by 6 bases and 4 bases, with 10 bases remaining between them. The CDR3 DNA reads TGCGCCAGCAGCAGCTCCGGGTACGAGCAGTACTTC. Translation gives CASSSSGYEQYF.

The J gene is TRBJ2-2, the V gene TRBV2; 16 positions agree with TRBD2. Per the germline V gene, CDR1 is SNHLY and CDR2 is FYNNEI. The CDR3 consists of 17 residues. Trimming cost V 7 bases and J 7 bases; bases outside gene matches: 9. The CDR3 loop is CASKLGLAGGPVGELFF. In DNA, the CDR3 is TGTGCCAGCAAGCTGGGACTAGCGGGAGGGCCGGTCGGGGAGCTGTTTTTT.

The genes are TRBV19 and TRBJ1-1; TRBD1 aligns across 7 bases. Germline CDR1 is LNHDA and CDR2 is SQIVND (reference sequence). V dropped 5 bases and J dropped 0; count of bases not matched to a gene: 6. CDR3 size: 15 residues. The CDR3 DNA follows: TGTGCCAGTAGTTACGCGGGACAGATGAACACTGAAGCTTTCTTT. It specifies CASSYAGQMNTEAFF.

J is TRBJ2-2 and V is TRBV7-9, with 10 bases lining up with TRBD2. Germline CDR1 reads SEHNR; CDR2 reads FQNEAQ (reference sequence). The CDR3 runs 15 residues. V lost 1 base and J lost 5; bases outside the gene matches: 1. The CDR3 nucleotides are TGTGCCAGCAGCTTAGTACTAGCGGGAACCGGGGAGCTGTTTTTT. Translating gives CASSLVLAGTGELFF.